This T cell receptor (beta chain) was sequenced in a study of T cell changes during pregnancy in multiple sclerosis. The length of the CDR3 is 16 residues. The V and J ends lost 0 bases and 5 bases, in that order; junction bases with no gene match: 7. The germline V gene has CDR1 SGHTA and CDR2 FQGNSA. This clone showed up many times. Measured with immunoSEQ multiplex PCR; TCRdb has only the in-frame clones, and not every one. This table has 35,000 to 45,000 clones, more than 90% appearing once. Source: peripheral blood, taken in the third trimester of pregnancy. V is TRBV7-2 and J is TRBJ2-3; 8 bases map to TRBD2. This receptor was identified in a female donor in good health, enrolled as a control in a pregnancy study. The CDR3 reads CASSLAFGGARDTQYF. The DNA for the CDR3 is TGTGCCAGCAGCTTAGCATTCGGGGGGGCCAGAGATACGCAGTATTTT.